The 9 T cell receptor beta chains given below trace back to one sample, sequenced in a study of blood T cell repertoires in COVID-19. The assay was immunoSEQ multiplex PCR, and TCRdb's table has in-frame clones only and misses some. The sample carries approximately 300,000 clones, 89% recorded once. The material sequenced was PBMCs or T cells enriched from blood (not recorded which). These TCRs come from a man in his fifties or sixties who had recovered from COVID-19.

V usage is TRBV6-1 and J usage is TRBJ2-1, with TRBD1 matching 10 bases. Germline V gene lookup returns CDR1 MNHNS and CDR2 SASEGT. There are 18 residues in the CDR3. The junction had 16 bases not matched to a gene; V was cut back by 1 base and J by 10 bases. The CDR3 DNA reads TGTGCCAGCAGTGAAGTACATATCGTGGGACAGGGGAGCTGCGAGCAGTTCTTC. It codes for CASSEVHIVGQGSCEQFF.

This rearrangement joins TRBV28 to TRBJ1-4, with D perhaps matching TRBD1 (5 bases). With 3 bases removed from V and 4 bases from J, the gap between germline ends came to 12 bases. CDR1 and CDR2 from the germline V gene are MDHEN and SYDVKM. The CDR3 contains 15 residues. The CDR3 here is CASSLGYRYNEKLFF. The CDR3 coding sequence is TGTGCCAGCAGTTTGGGGTACAGGTATAATGAAAAACTGTTTTTT.

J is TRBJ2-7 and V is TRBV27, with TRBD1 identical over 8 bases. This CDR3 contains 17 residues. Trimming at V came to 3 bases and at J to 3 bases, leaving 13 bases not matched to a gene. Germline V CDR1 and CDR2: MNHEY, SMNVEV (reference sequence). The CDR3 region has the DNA TGTGCCAGCAGTTTCAAATCGCCGGGACAGGCATACTACGAGCAGTACTTC. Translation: CASSFKSPGQAYYEQYF.

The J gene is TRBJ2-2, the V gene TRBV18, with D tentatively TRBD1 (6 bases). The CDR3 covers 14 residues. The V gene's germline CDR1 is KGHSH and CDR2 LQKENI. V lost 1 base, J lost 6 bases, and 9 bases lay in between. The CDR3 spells CASSPRQEPGELFF. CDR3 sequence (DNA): TGTGCCAGCTCACCACGACAGGAACCCGGGGAGCTGTTTTTT. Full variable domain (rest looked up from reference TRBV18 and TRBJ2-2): NAGVMQNPRHLVRRRGQEARLRCSPMKGHSHVYWYRQLPEEGLKFMVYLQKENIIDESGMPKERFSAEFPKEGPSILRIQQVVRGDSAAYFCASSPRQEPGELFFGEGSRLTVL.

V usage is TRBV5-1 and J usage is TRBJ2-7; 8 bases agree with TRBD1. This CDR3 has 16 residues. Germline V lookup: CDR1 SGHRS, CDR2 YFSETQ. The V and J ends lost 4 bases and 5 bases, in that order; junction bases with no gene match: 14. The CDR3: CASSDSTGGGSDEQYF. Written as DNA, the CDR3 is TGCGCCAGCAGCGATTCTACAGGGGGTGGGTCCGACGAGCAGTACTTC.

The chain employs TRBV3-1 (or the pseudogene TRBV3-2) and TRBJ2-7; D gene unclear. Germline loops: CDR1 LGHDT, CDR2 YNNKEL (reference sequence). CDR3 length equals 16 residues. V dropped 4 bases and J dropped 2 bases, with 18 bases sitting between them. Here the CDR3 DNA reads TGTGCCAGCAGCCCCCGGCCCCAACAGAGTCCCTACGAGCAGTACTTC. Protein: CASSPRPQQSPYEQYF.

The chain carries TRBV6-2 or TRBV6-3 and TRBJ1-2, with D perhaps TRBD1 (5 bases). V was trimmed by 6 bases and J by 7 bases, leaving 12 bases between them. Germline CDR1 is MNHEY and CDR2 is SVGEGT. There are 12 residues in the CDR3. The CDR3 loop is CASSAGGGGYTF. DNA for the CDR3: TGTGCCAGCAGCGCTGGGGGAGGTGGCTACACCTTC.

CDR3 coding DNA: TGTGCCAGCAGCTCACAGGGGAACAGTGGCTACACCTTC. Protein sequence: CASSSQGNSGYTF. V usage is TRBV7-2 and J usage is TRBJ1-2, with 7 bases fitting TRBD1. CDR1 is SGHTA and CDR2 is FQGNSA in the germline V gene. This CDR3 has 13 residues. With 4 bases clipped from V and 7 bases from J, the junction kept 6 bases outside the gene matches.

The CDR3 loop is CASSQERVVTDTQYF. Here the CDR3 DNA reads TGTGCCAGCAGCCAAGAACGGGTAGTCACAGATACGCAGTATTTT. The chain joins TRBV4-2 to TRBJ2-3; D gene unclear. CDR1 is LGHNA and CDR2 is YNFKEQ in the germline V gene. Trimming took off 0 bases at V and 2 bases at J, with 9 bases between the two ends. The length of the CDR3 is 15 residues.